Below are 26 T cell receptor beta chains sequenced from a single sample in a study of Ad26.COV2.S vaccination and SARS-CoV-2 variants. The sample's treatment: 19 received Ad26.COV2.S at low or high dose, single or two shots; a few received placebo; per-sample allocation not given. Following the first vaccine or placebo injection, samples were taken on day 63. Only in-frame clones appear in the TCRdb table, and some are missing; sequencing was by immunoSEQ multiplex PCR. The repertoire holds 450,000 to 550,000 clones, around 89% seen once, with more than 1.5% in the top ten. The material was peripheral blood, obtained in a trial of Ad26.COV2.S vaccine versus placebo. The receptors stem from a person between 18 and 65 years old who received the Ad26.COV2.S COVID-19 vaccine or a placebo.

This clone appeared once. The chain carries TRBV28 and TRBJ1-6; D is ambiguous. Germline CDR1 MDHEN, CDR2 SYDVKM. This CDR3 region has 15 residues. V lost 7 bases and J lost 7, with 17 bases in between. CDR3 loop: CASITPGGQNSPLHF. As DNA, the CDR3 is TGTGCCAGCATTACTCCGGGAGGTCAAAATTCACCCCTCCACTTT.

V usage is TRBV30 and J usage is TRBJ2-1; D not certain. With 1 base removed from V and 12 bases from J, the gap between germline ends came to 7 bases. This CDR3 contains 10 residues. The germline CDR1 and CDR2 sequences are GTSNPN and SVGIG (reference sequence). CDR3 nucleotides: TGTGCCTGGAGTGGTAGTAGGCAGTTCTTC. It codes for CAWSGSRQFF.

The rearrangement joins TRBV7-2 to TRBJ2-1; tentative D call: TRBD2 (5 bases). Trimming took 1 base from V and 6 from J, leaving 16 bases between them. Germline V CDR1 and CDR2: SGHTA, FQGNSA. The length of the CDR3 is 16 residues. In nucleotides, the CDR3 is TGTGCCAGCAGCTTAGAAGGACTTCGGCCTTCCAATGAGCAGTTCTTC. It codes for CASSLEGLRPSNEQFF.

The chain joins TRBV27 to TRBJ1-5; D uncertain. Trimming shortened V by 0 bases and J by 7 bases, and 13 bases separated the two germline ends. CDR3 length: 15 residues. CDR1 and CDR2 from the germline V gene are MNHEY and SMNVEV (reference sequence). The CDR3 is CASSLSPSFDQPQHF. Written as DNA, the CDR3 is TGTGCCAGCAGTTTATCCCCTTCGTTCGACCAGCCCCAGCATTTT.

This clone is a singleton in its sample. This chain links TRBV19 with TRBJ1-3; no definite D call. Germline V gives CDR1 LNHDA, CDR2 SQIVND (reference sequence). This CDR3 has 15 residues. V lost 6 bases, J lost 0 bases, and 12 bases lay in between. DNA of the CDR3: TGTGCCAGTAGCCAACTTCCCAGCTCTGGAAACACCATATATTTT. This translates into CASSQLPSSGNTIYF.

This chain uses TRBV6-5 with TRBJ2-2; D call uncertain. The CDR3 has 12 residues. Trimming removed 5 bases at V and 7 bases at J, with 8 bases between. The germline gives CDR1 MNHEY, CDR2 SVGAGI. CDR3 bases: TGTGCCAGCAGTACCCATAACGGGGAGCTGTTTTTT. Its translation: CASSTHNGELFF.

The chain combines TRBV9 with TRBJ2-1; TRBD2 is a possible D gene (5 bases). Trimming removed 0 bases at V and 6 bases at J, with 13 bases between. Germline CDR1 is SGDLS and CDR2 is YYNGEE. The CDR3 is 15 amino acids. This CDR3 reads CASSVAGGLSNEQFF. CDR3 in DNA: TGTGCCAGCAGCGTAGCTGGAGGACTTTCCAATGAGCAGTTCTTC. Variable domain in full (rest from reference TRBV9 and TRBJ2-1): DSGVTQTPKHLITATGQRVTLRCSPRSGDLSVYWYQQSLDQGLQFLIQYYNGEERAKGNILERFSAQQFPDLHSELNLSSLELGDSALYFCASSVAGGLSNEQFFGPGTRLTVL.

The chain recombines TRBV12-3 or TRBV12-4 with TRBJ1-2, with 8 bases aligning to TRBD1. The trim removed 7 bases at V and 6 bases at J, leaving 7 bases unmatched. This CDR3 is 13 amino acids long. CDR3 region: CASTRGPGDGYTF. Written as DNA, the CDR3 is TGTGCCAGCACCAGGGGGCCAGGGGATGGCTACACCTTC.

This chain links TRBV7-3 with TRBJ1-6; TRBD1 is a possible D gene (5 bases). The germline V gene has CDR1 SGHTA and CDR2 FQGTGA. The CDR3 totals 13 residues. V gave up 5 bases and J gave up 7 bases, with 9 bases separating them. The CDR3 DNA reads TGTGCCAGCAGCCGCGGGGGAAATTCACCCCTCCACTTT. This gives the protein CASSRGGNSPLHF.

The chain recombines TRBV12-3 or TRBV12-4 with TRBJ1-2; D unresolved. The CDR3 totals 12 residues. Trimming left V 6 bases short and J 5 bases short, with 10 bases between. The CDR3: CASSGPGYGYTF. CDR3 nucleotides: TGTGCCAGCAGCGGCCCGGGGTATGGCTACACCTTC.

This chain joins TRBV10-3 and TRBJ2-1; 14 bases match TRBD2. Germline V gene lookup returns CDR1 ENHRY and CDR2 SYGVKD. The trim removed 6 bases at V and 3 bases at J, leaving 7 bases unmatched. This CDR3 has 17 amino acids. The CDR3 here is CAIRETSGRAHYNEQFF. In DNA form, the CDR3 reads TGTGCCATCAGGGAGACTAGCGGGAGGGCCCACTACAATGAGCAGTTCTTC.

The CDR3 loop is CASSSGDRGAEAFF. As DNA, the CDR3 is TGTGCCAGCAGTTCCGGGGACAGAGGCGCTGAAGCTTTCTTT. The chain links TRBV6-5 to TRBJ1-1; 7 nucleotides line up with TRBD1. Germline V gives CDR1 MNHEY, CDR2 SVGAGI. The CDR3 sequence is 14 residues long. J was trimmed by 6 bases and V by 4 bases; bases with no gene match: 8.

The CDR3 here is CASSSEFNTEAFF. The CDR3 nucleotides are TGTGCCAGCAGTTCAGAGTTTAACACTGAAGCTTTCTTT. V is TRBV6-6 and J is TRBJ1-1; D ambiguous. This CDR3 is built from 13 residues. V was clipped by 4 bases and J by 2 bases, with 8 bases between them. Per the germline V gene, CDR1 is MNHNY and CDR2 is SVGAGI (reference sequence).

J is TRBJ1-1 and V is TRBV7-2, with TRBD1 as a possible D gene (5 bases). Trimming cost V 2 bases and J 1 base, with 11 bases left between them. This CDR3 spans 15 amino acids. CDR1 is SGHTA, CDR2 FQGNSA, per germline. DNA of the CDR3: TGTGCCAGCAGCTTATTGCCCCAGGGGAACACTGAAGCTTTCTTT. This gives the protein CASSLLPQGNTEAFF.

The chain recombines TRBV7-9 with TRBJ1-2; maybe TRBD1 (5 bases). CDR1 is SEHNR, CDR2 FQNEAQ, per germline (reference sequence). The CDR3 is 13 residues long. Trimming took off 5 bases at V and 7 bases at J, with 14 bases between the two ends. CDR3 region: CASSPPGHGGYTF. The CDR3 DNA sequence: TGTGCCAGCAGCCCTCCAGGGCACGGTGGCTACACCTTC.

V usage is TRBV7-9 and J usage is TRBJ1-2, with D uncertain. This CDR3 region has 14 residues. The V end lost 0 bases, the J end lost 4 bases, and 9 bases lay between the germline ends. From germline, CDR1 is SEHNR and CDR2 FQNEAQ (reference sequence). CDR3 bases: TGTGCCAGCAGCTTAGCGGCAGAGACCTATGGCTACACCTTC. Protein product: CASSLAAETYGYTF.

The chain uses TRBV24-1 and TRBJ1-1; TRBD1 agrees at 10 bases. Germline trimming cut 4 bases from V and 3 bases from J; bases unmatched to any gene: 1. Germline CDR1 is KGHDR and CDR2 is SFDVKD. This CDR3 has 14 residues. In DNA, the CDR3 is TGTGCCACCAGTGAAGGACAGGGGGACACTGAAGCTTTCTTT. It specifies CATSEGQGDTEAFF.

This chain uses TRBV4-2 with TRBJ2-3; 7 bases agree with TRBD2. Germline trimming cut 0 bases from V and 4 bases from J; bases unmatched to any gene: 16. This CDR3 comprises 19 residues. Germline V gene data show CDR1 as LGHNA and CDR2 as YNFKEQ. The DNA of the CDR3 is TGTGCCAGCAGCCAAGAGCCCCCTGTAAGTCTAGCGGCCCCAGATACGCAGTATTTT. This encodes CASSQEPPVSLAAPDTQYF.

This clone was detected once. The chain carries TRBV5-1 and TRBJ2-1; 11 bases match TRBD1. V was pared by 1 base and J by 8 bases, with 8 bases of the junction left unmatched. The V gene's germline CDR1 is SGHRS and CDR2 YFSETQ. The CDR3 spans 16 residues. CDR3 in amino acids: CASSLTPGTGGHEQFF. The CDR3 DNA reads TGCGCCAGCAGCTTGACCCCCGGGACAGGGGGGCATGAGCAGTTCTTC.

The chain is built from TRBV3-1 (or the pseudogene TRBV3-2) and TRBJ2-1, with 9 positions matching TRBD2. Germline assignment: CDR1 LGHDT and CDR2 YNNKEL (reference sequence). V lost 0 bases, J lost 12 bases, and 15 bases stayed unmatched. The CDR3 spans 17 residues. CDR3 bases: TGTGCCAGCAGCCAAGATGGGGGGACTAGCCCCAGGAGTAGGCAGTTCTTC. Translating gives CASSQDGGTSPRSRQFF.

The V gene is TRBV13, the J gene TRBJ2-5; tentatively, D is TRBD1 (5 bases). V lost 2 bases and J 2 bases, leaving 9 bases between the germline ends. Germline CDR1 is PRHDT and CDR2 is FYEKMQ (reference sequence). There are 14 residues in the CDR3. In nucleotides, the CDR3 is TGTGCCAGCAGCTTAAAAGGGGAACAAGAGACCCAGTACTTC. Amino acid sequence: CASSLKGEQETQYF.

The chain is built from TRBV2 and TRBJ1-3, with D possibly being TRBD1 (5 bases). The CDR3 runs to 12 residues. V dropped 5 bases and J dropped 4 bases, with 6 bases sitting between them. From germline, CDR1 is SNHLY and CDR2 FYNNEI. The CDR3 sequence: CASSYRGNTIYF. The CDR3 region has the DNA TGTGCCAGCAGTTACAGGGGAAACACCATATATTTT.

The DNA of the CDR3 is TGCGCCAGCAGCTTGGATTCCAGGGTCACAGATACGCAGTATTTT. It encodes CASSLDSRVTDTQYF. V usage is TRBV5-1 and J usage is TRBJ2-3; D is possibly TRBD1 (5 bases). V was pared by 0 bases and J by 2 bases, with 10 bases between. The CDR3 is 15 amino acids. Germline values: CDR1 SGHRS, CDR2 YFSETQ.

V is TRBV6-5 and J is TRBJ2-3; 10 bases agree with TRBD1. Germline assignment: CDR1 MNHEY and CDR2 SVGAGI. V was pared by 2 bases and J by 6 bases, with 8 bases of the junction left unmatched. CDR3 length: 16 residues. CDR3 residues: CASSYRRQGAGDTQYF. In DNA form, the CDR3 reads TGTGCCAGCAGTTACCGTCGACAGGGGGCGGGGGATACGCAGTATTTT.

The chain is built from TRBV7-9 and TRBJ1-2; TRBD1 matches at 9 bases. From germline, CDR1 is SEHNR and CDR2 FQNEAQ (reference sequence). CDR3 length equals 15 residues. The trim removed 0 bases at V and 3 bases at J, leaving 2 bases unmatched. The CDR3 sequence: CASSLAGQGHYGYTF. The CDR3 DNA sequence: TGTGCCAGCAGCTTAGCGGGACAGGGTCACTATGGCTACACCTTC.

This clone has just a few counts. The chain is built from TRBV27 and TRBJ2-7; D perhaps matches TRBD2 (5 bases). The germline V gene has CDR1 MNHEY and CDR2 SMNVEV (reference sequence). V shed 3 bases and J shed 2 bases, with 14 bases lying between them. The CDR3 extends over 15 amino acids. The CDR3 spells CASSFKSGTTYEQYF. CDR3 DNA: TGTGCCAGCAGTTTTAAAAGCGGAACCACCTACGAGCAGTACTTC.